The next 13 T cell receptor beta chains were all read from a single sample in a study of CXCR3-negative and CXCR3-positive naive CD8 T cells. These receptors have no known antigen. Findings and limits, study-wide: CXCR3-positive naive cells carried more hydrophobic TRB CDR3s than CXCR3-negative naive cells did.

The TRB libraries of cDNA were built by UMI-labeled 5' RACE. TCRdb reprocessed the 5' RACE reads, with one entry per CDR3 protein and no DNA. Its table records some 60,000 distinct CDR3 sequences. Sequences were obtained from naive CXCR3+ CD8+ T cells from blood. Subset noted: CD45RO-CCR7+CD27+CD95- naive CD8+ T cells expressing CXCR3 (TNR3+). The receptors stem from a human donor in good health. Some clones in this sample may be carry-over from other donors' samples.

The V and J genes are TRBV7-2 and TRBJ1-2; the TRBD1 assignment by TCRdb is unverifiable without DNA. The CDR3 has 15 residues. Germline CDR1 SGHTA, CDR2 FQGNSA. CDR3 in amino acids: CASSLAGQGLYGYTF.

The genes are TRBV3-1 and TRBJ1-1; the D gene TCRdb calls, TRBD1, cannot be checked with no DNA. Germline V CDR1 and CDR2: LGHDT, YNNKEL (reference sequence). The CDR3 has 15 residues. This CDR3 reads CASSQVSQGNTEAFF.

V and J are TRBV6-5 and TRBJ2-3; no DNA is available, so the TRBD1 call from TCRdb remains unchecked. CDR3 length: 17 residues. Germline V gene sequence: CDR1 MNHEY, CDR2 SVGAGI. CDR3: CASSHIPGTGHTDTQYF.

CDR3 protein: CASSFLRGLTDTQYF. The chain is built from TRBV28 and TRBJ2-3; TCRdb gives TRBD1 as the D gene, but with no DNA this cannot be confirmed. This CDR3 comprises 15 residues. Germline V gene sequence: CDR1 MDHEN, CDR2 SYDVKM.

The chain's CDR3 is CSVASDYGYTF. The chain carries TRBV29-1 and TRBJ1-2. The length of the CDR3 is 11 residues. Per the germline V gene, CDR1 is SQVTM and CDR2 is ANQGSEA.

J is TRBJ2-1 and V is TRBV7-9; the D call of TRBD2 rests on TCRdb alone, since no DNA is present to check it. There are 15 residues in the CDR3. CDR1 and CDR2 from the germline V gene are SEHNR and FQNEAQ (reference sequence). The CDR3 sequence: CASSLWAKSYNEQFF.

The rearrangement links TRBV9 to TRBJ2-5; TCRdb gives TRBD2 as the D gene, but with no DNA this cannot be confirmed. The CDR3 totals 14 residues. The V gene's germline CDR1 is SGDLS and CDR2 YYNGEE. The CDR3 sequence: CASSVRGLQETQYF. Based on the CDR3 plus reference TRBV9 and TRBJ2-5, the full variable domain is DSGVTQTPKHLITATGQRVTLRCSPRSGDLSVYWYQQSLDQGLQFLIQYYNGEERAKGNILERFSAQQFPDLHSELNLSSLELGDSALYFCASSVRGLQETQYFGPGTRLLVL.

The CDR3 loop is CASSLFRSGTGELFF. V gene TRBV7-6 combines with J gene TRBJ2-2. Per the germline V gene, CDR1 is SGHVS and CDR2 is FNYEAQ. The CDR3 is made up of 15 amino acids.

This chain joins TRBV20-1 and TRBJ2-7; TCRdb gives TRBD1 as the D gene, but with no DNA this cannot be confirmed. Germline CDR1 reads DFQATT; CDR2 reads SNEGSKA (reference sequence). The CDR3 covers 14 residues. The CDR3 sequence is CSATRDRGSYEQYF.

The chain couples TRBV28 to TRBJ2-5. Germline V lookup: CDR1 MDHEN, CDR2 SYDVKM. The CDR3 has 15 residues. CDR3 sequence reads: CASSLFGLVQETQYF.

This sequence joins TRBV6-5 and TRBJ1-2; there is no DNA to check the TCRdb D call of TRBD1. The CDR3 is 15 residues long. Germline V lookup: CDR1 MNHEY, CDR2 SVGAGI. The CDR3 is CASLVRGGALDGYTF.

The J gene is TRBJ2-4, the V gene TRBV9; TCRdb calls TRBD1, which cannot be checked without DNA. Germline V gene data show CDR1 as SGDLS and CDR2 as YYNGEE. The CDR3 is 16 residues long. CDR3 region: CASSDSTGLSKNIQYF.

The CDR3 sequence: CASSAGGGPYEQYF. V gene TRBV5-1 combines with J gene TRBJ2-7; no DNA is available, so the TRBD1 call from TCRdb remains unchecked. Looked up from germline, CDR1 is SGHRS and CDR2 is YFSETQ. CDR3 length: 14 amino acids.